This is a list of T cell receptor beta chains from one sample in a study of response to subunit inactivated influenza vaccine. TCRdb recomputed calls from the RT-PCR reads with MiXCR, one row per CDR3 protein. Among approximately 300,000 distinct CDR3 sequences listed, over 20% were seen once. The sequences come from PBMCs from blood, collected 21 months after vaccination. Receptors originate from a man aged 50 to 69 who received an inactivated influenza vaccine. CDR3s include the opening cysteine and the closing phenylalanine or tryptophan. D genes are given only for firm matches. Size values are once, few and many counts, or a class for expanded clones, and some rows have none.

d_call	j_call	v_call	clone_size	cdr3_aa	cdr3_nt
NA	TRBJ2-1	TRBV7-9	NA	CASSEFQGMQFF	TGTGCCAGCAGCGAGTTTCAGGGTATGCAGTTCTTC
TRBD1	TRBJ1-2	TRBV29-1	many	CSAQGADGYTF	TGCAGCGCCCAGGGGGCGGATGGCTACACCTTC
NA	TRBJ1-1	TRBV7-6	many	CASSPSRVQSAEEAFF	TGTGCCAGCAGCCCCAGTCGCGTCCAAAGTGCGGAGGAAGCTTTCTTT
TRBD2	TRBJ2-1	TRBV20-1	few	CSARDWEGTSGYNEQFF	TGCAGTGCTAGAGATTGGGAAGGGACTAGCGGTTACAATGAGCAGTTCTTC
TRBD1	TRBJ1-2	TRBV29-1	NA	CSVLPEGQGTF	TGCAGCGTTCTACCTGAGGGACAGGGCACCTTC
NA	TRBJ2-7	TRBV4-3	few	CASSQVQGDNYEQYF	TGCGCCAGCAGCCAAGTACAGGGAGATAACTACGAGCAGTACTTC
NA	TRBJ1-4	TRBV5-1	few	CASSPDTHPKLFF	TGCGCCAGCAGCCCGGACACCCATCCAAAACTGTTTTTT
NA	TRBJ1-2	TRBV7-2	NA	CASSADHYGYTF	TGTGCCAGCAGCGCAGACCACTATGGCTACACCTTC
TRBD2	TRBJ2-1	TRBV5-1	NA	CASRPGLAVLDEQFF	TGCGCCAGCAGACCGGGACTAGCGGTTCTGGATGAGCAGTTCTTC
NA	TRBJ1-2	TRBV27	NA	CASSLEKSSSYGYTF	TGTGCCAGCAGTCTCGAAAAGTCCAGCTCCTATGGCTACACCTTC
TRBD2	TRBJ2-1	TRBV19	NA	CASSIPGLAAYNEQFF	TGTGCCAGTAGTATCCCGGGACTAGCGGCCTACAATGAGCAGTTCTTC
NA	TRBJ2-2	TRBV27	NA	CASSSQGPGELFF	TGTGCCAGCAGTTCACAGGGTCCCGGGGAGCTGTTTTTT
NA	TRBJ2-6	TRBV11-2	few	CASSAYSHLGLTF	TGTGCCAGCAGCGCCTACAGCCACCTCGGCCTGACTTTC
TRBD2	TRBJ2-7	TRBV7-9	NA	CASSFGGGAHEQYF	TGTGCCAGCAGCTTTGGCGGGGGGGCTCACGAGCAGTACTTC
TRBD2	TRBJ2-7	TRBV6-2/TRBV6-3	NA	CASSYMAGGPPEQYF	TGTGCCAGCAGTTACATGGCGGGGGGGCCGCCCGAGCAGTACTTC
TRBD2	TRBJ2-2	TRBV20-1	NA	CSARLRLAGPPNTGELFF	TGCAGTGCTAGATTAAGACTAGCGGGGCCTCCGAACACCGGGGAGCTGTTTTTT
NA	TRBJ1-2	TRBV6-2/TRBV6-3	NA	CASSSGTLYGYTF	TGTGCCAGCAGCTCCGGGACACTCTATGGCTACACCTTC
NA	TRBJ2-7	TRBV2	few	CASKGLTYEQYF	TGTGCCAGCAAAGGACTGACCTACGAGCAGTACTTC
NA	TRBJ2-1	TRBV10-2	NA	CASSLGRREQFF	TGCGCCAGCAGTCTGGGGAGACGGGAGCAGTTCTTC
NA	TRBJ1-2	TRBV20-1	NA	CSAKEGTTYGYTF	TGCAGTGCTAAGGAAGGGACTACCTATGGCTACACCTTC
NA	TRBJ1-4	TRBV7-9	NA	CASSQDGGGEKLFF	TGTGCCAGCAGCCAAGACGGTGGAGGTGAAAAACTGTTTTTT
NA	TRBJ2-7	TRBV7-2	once	CASSFLGGHSYEQYF	TGTGCCAGCAGCTTCCTAGGCGGCCACTCCTACGAGCAGTACTTC
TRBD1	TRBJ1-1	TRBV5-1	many	CASSLGWTGMNTEAFF	TGCGCCAGCAGCTTGGGGTGGACAGGGATGAACACTGAAGCTTTCTTT
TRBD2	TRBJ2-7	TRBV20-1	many	CSARDFLAGEDDEQYF	TGCAGTGCTAGAGATTTCTTGGCGGGAGAGGATGACGAGCAGTACTTC
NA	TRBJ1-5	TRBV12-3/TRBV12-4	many	CASSKGVVQPQHF	TGTGCCAGCTCGAAGGGGGTTGTGCAGCCCCAGCATTTT
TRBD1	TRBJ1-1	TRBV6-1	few	CASSKRTGGPAFF	TGTGCCAGCAGTAAAAGGACAGGGGGTCCAGCTTTCTTT
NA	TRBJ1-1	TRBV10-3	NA	CAISVGTEAFF	TGTGCCATCAGTGTGGGAACTGAAGCTTTCTTT
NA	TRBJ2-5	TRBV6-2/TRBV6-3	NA	CASRQDNLGTQYF	TGTGCCAGCAGACAGGACAATCTGGGGACCCAGTACTTC
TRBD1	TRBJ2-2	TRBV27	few	CASSSTPGTVNTGELFF	TGTGCCAGCAGTTCTACCCCCGGGACAGTTAACACCGGGGAGCTGTTTTTT
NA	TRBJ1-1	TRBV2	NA	CASSTRLQNTEAFF	TGTGCCAGCAGTACGCGACTGCAGAACACTGAAGCTTTCTTT
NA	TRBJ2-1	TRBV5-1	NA	CASSSGLTGEFF	TGCGCCAGCAGCTCCGGACTAACTGGGGAGTTCTTC
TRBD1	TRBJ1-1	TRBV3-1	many	CASSQDRGRAFF	TGTGCCAGCAGCCAAGACAGGGGGCGAGCTTTCTTT
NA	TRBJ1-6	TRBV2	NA	CASLITGRNSPLHF	TGTGCCAGCTTGATAACAGGGAGGAATTCACCCCTCCACTTT
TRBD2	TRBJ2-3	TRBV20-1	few	CSARGLTSGNTDTQYF	TGCAGTGCTAGAGGTTTAACTAGCGGGAACACAGATACGCAGTATTTT
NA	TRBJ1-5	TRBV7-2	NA	CASSLFGRQPQHF	TGTGCCAGCAGCTTATTCGGGCGGCAGCCCCAGCATTTT
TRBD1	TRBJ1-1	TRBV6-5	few	CASSLQGGIGTEAFF	TGTGCCAGCAGTCTACAGGGGGGGATTGGGACTGAAGCTTTCTTT
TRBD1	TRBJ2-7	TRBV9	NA	CASSVTGQGLPYEQYF	TGTGCCAGCAGCGTTACGGGACAGGGACTCCCCTACGAGCAGTACTTC
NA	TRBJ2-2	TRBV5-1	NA	CASSLDGPNTGELFF	TGCGCCAGCAGCTTGGATGGCCCCAACACCGGGGAGCTGTTTTTT
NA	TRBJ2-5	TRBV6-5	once	CASSYSGEGVIQYF	TGTGCCAGCAGTTACTCGGGGGAGGGGGTTATCCAGTACTTC
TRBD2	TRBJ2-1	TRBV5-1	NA	CASSLPTSGGPIYNEQFF	TGCGCCAGCAGCCTTCCGACTAGCGGGGGGCCTATTTACAATGAGCAGTTCTTC
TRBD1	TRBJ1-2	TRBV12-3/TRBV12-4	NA	CASSRDRAVGYTF	TGTGCCAGCAGTCGGGACAGGGCGGTGGGCTACACCTTC
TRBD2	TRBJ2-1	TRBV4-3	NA	CASSQRSLAESYNEQFF	TGCGCCAGCAGCCAACGGAGCCTAGCGGAATCCTACAATGAGCAGTTCTTC
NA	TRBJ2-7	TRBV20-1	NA	CSAGGRAFSYEQYF	TGCAGTGCTGGAGGGCGGGCCTTCTCCTACGAGCAGTACTTC
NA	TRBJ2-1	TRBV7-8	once	CASSTREGDASGFF	TGTGCCAGCAGCACACGTGAAGGGGACGCGAGCGGGTTCTTC
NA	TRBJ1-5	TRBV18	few	CASSPQGPNSNQPQHF	TGTGCCAGCTCACCACAGGGTCCTAATAGCAATCAGCCCCAGCATTTT
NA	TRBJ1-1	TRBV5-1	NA	CASTGDTEAFF	TGCGCCAGCACTGGGGACACTGAAGCTTTCTTT
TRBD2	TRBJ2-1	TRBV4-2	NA	CASSQDWTSGRAPRGLPIF	TGTGCCAGCAGCCAAGATTGGACTAGCGGGAGGGCTCCTCGGGGATTACCTATCTTC
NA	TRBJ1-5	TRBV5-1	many	CASSLGTTGNQPQHF	TGCGCCAGCAGCTTGGGTACCACCGGCAATCAGCCCCAGCATTTT
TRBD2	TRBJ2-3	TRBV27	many	CASRKTSGRRTDTQYF	TGTGCCAGCAGGAAGACTAGCGGGAGACGTACAGATACGCAGTATTTT
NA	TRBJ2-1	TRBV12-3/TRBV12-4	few	CASSVPGMMNEQFF	TGTGCCAGCAGTGTCCCGGGGATGATGAATGAGCAGTTCTTC
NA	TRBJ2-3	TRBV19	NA	CASSPTRSDTQYF	TGTGCCAGTAGCCCGACTAGGTCGGATACGCAGTATTTT
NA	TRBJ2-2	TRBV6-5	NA	CASSNRGREVSGELFF	TGTGCCAGCAGTAACCGGGGCAGGGAAGTCTCCGGGGAGCTGTTTTTT